The 32 T cell receptor beta chains in this list originate from one sample, sequenced in a study of T-cell reconstitution after alpha-beta-depleted transplantation in children. Preparing the TCRbeta library involved the use of unique molecular identifiers. TCRdb itself ran the PCR reads through MiXCR, one entry per CDR3 protein. The data contain fewer than 1 million distinct CDR3 sequences, approximately 15% of them singletons. The material was PBMCs, mostly from graft donor cells, obtained 360 days after TCRalphabeta/CD19-depleted stem cell transplant. Every receptor here comes from a male patient aged 10 to 17 who had a stem cell transplant for acute lymphoblastic leukemia, so the T cells may come from the graft donor.

There are many counts of this clonotype. The chain carries TRBV5-1 and TRBJ2-7, with 7 bases aligning to TRBD1. The germline CDR1 and CDR2 sequences are SGHRS and YFSETQ. The V gene end was trimmed by 4 bases and the J gene end by 6 bases; junction bases not matched to a gene: 4. This CDR3 comprises 12 residues. CDR3 protein: CASSVDRAEQYF. The CDR3 DNA reads as TGCGCCAGCAGCGTCGACAGGGCCGAGCAGTACTTC.

This clonotype was counted many times. The chain joins TRBV3-1 to TRBJ2-4; TRBD1 matches 8 bases. This CDR3 has 14 residues. Germline V gene data show CDR1 as LGHDT and CDR2 as YNNKEL (reference sequence). V trimming: 4 bases; J trimming: 4 bases; junction bases outside the gene matches: 3. The CDR3 nucleotides read TGTGCCAGCAGCCCGGACAGGGCAAAAAACATTCAGTACTTC. Encoded protein: CASSPDRAKNIQYF.

The chain is built from TRBV25-1 and TRBJ1-2, with D hard to call. This CDR3 region has 12 residues. V lost 6 bases and J lost 6, with 11 bases in between. Germline CDR1 and CDR2: MGHDK and SYGVNS. CDR3 in amino acids: CASRFGGNGYTF. The CDR3, as DNA: TGTGCCAGCAGGTTCGGAGGAAATGGCTACACCTTC.

A few counts support this clonotype. The chain employs TRBV20-1 and TRBJ2-3; the D gene is possibly TRBD1 (5 bases). Germline loops: CDR1 DFQATT, CDR2 SNEGSKA (reference sequence). This CDR3 has 17 amino acids. Between the trimmed V and J ends, which lost 4 bases and 5 bases, there was a span of 25 bases. The CDR3 DNA reads TGCAGTGCTACTTTGGGCTCTCAGGGTATACCACTAGATACGCAGTATTTT. This encodes CSATLGSQGIPLDTQYF.

This clonotype has just a few counts. The chain recombines TRBV12-3 or TRBV12-4 with TRBJ1-1; 9 bases are a match to TRBD1. V trimming: 6 bases; J trimming: 4 bases; junction bases outside the gene matches: 6. The CDR3 is 14 amino acids. DNA for the CDR3: TGTGCCAGCAGACAGACGGGACAGGGCACTGAAGCTTTCTTT. It is translated as CASRQTGQGTEAFF.

The chain carries TRBV7-2 and TRBJ2-2, with 9 bases matching TRBD2. J was trimmed by 3 bases and V by 2 bases; bases with no gene match: 4. CDR1 and CDR2 from the germline V gene are SGHTA and FQGNSA. The CDR3 contains 16 residues. This CDR3 reads CASSLRGRAYTGELFF. CDR3 nucleotides: TGTGCCAGCAGCTTACGCGGGAGGGCCTACACCGGGGAGCTGTTTTTT.

This clonotype was detected a few times. The DNA for the CDR3 is TGTGCCAGCAGCACGCACATAGGGGGCACAGATACGCAGTATTTT. The encoded protein is CASSTHIGGTDTQYF. This chain joins TRBV7-9 and TRBJ2-3, with a tentative D call TRBD1 (5 bases). CDR1 and CDR2 (germline): SEHNR, FQNEAQ (reference sequence). The CDR3 consists of 15 residues. V lost 5 bases to trimming and J lost 1 base, with 13 bases between them.

This chain uses TRBV21-1 with TRBJ2-3; the table assigns TRBD2, which was not confirmed against the DNA. TRBV21-1 is labeled a pseudogene. The CDR3 contains 18 residues. The DNA for the CDR3 is TGTGCCAGCAGCAACCCCCCAACGGGAGGGAGGCACACAGATACGCAGTATTTT. Its protein is CASSNPPTGGRHTDTQYF.

The chain joins TRBV7-6 to TRBJ2-7; maybe TRBD1 (6 bases). Germline lookup yields CDR1 SGHVS and CDR2 FNYEAQ. Trimming stripped 0 bases from V and 0 bases from J, with 15 bases between. The length of the CDR3 is 17 residues. The DNA of the CDR3 is TGTGCCAGCAGCTTAGCGGTTGACAGGCCTTACTCCTACGAGCAGTACTTC. This encodes CASSLAVDRPYSYEQYF.

The table lists this clonotype with many counts. The chain links TRBV5-1 to TRBJ2-7, with 7 bases that match TRBD1. CDR3 length equals 14 residues. Germline loops: CDR1 SGHRS, CDR2 YFSETQ. J lost 1 base, V lost 3 bases, and 4 bases had no gene match. The CDR3 sequence: CASSSGTASYEQYF. The DNA of the CDR3 is TGCGCCAGCAGCTCGGGGACAGCTTCCTACGAGCAGTACTTC.

This clonotype has ten or more counts. The chain uses TRBV28 and TRBJ2-3, with 7 bases matching TRBD1. With 3 bases clipped from V and 4 bases from J, the junction kept 7 bases outside the gene matches. Germline V lookup: CDR1 MDHEN, CDR2 SYDVKM. The CDR3 sequence is 15 residues long. The CDR3 protein is CASSFAQGIADTQYF. Here the CDR3 DNA reads TGTGCCAGCAGTTTTGCACAGGGGATCGCAGATACGCAGTATTTT.

This clonotype was seen many times. The CDR3 spells CASSSKRERNIQYF. The CDR3 region has the DNA TGTGCCAGCAGCTCCAAGCGGGAGAGGAACATTCAGTACTTC. The V and J genes are TRBV7-6 and TRBJ2-4; 8 nucleotides match TRBD2. The V gene end was trimmed by 4 bases and the J gene end by 7 bases; junction bases not matched to a gene: 6. CDR1 and CDR2 from the germline V gene are SGHVS and FNYEAQ. This CDR3 region has 14 residues.

This clonotype has a handful of counts. This chain uses TRBV18 with TRBJ1-3; no definite D call. V dropped 3 bases and J dropped 0 bases, with 24 bases sitting between them. There are 20 residues in the CDR3. CDR1 is KGHSH and CDR2 is LQKENI in the germline V gene. The CDR3 DNA follows: TGTGCCAGCTCACCCTTGTCCAGGTCGCTACAAGGATACTCTGGAAACACCATATATTTT. Protein sequence: CASSPLSRSLQGYSGNTIYF.

There are a few counts of this clonotype. J is TRBJ2-5 and V is TRBV20-1; D possibly corresponds to TRBD1 (5 bases). Germline CDR1 DFQATT, CDR2 SNEGSKA (reference sequence). The V and J ends lost 3 bases and 5 bases respectively, with 13 bases between them. The CDR3 spans 13 residues. The CDR3: CSARWRSGETQYF. The CDR3, as DNA: TGCAGTGCTAGGTGGCGTTCAGGGGAGACCCAGTACTTC.

The rearrangement uses TRBV2 and TRBJ2-1, with D perhaps being TRBD1 or TRBD2 (5 bases each). The CDR3 sequence is 12 residues long. Trimming stripped 4 bases from V and 10 bases from J, with 11 bases between. CDR1 and CDR2 (germline): SNHLY, FYNNEI. CDR3 loop: CASSVTGTEQFF. CDR3 DNA sequence: TGTGCCAGCAGTGTAACCGGGACGGAGCAGTTCTTC.

V and J are TRBV3-1 and TRBJ1-1; D possibly corresponds to TRBD1 (5 bases). The CDR3 is 16 residues long. CDR1 and CDR2 from the germline V gene are LGHDT and YNNKEL (reference sequence). Trimming removed 0 bases at V and 4 bases at J, with 15 bases between. The CDR3 sequence is CASSQDLRGDGTEAFF. The CDR3, as DNA: TGTGCCAGCAGCCAAGATCTTCGGGGCGACGGCACTGAAGCTTTCTTT. The full variable domain, completed using reference TRBV3-1 and TRBJ1-1, is DTAVSQTPKYLVTQMGNDKSIKCEQNLGHDTMYWYKQDSKKFLKIMFSYNNKELIINETVPNRFSPKSPDKAHLNLHINSLELGDSAVYFCASSQDLRGDGTEAFFGQGTRLTVV.

This chain joins TRBV3-1 and TRBJ1-2, with TRBD1 as a possible D gene (5 bases). V was shortened by 4 bases and J by 3 bases, with 12 bases between the two germline ends. This CDR3 spans 14 amino acids. Germline CDR1 LGHDT, CDR2 YNNKEL (reference sequence). The CDR3 loop is CASSLGAGHYGYTF. The DNA for the CDR3 is TGTGCCAGCAGCCTCGGGGCAGGACACTATGGCTACACCTTC.

Details on this clonotype: At one of its ends the junction is not consistent with the germline gene, which may arise from a read error. The J gene is TRBJ2-7, the V gene TRBV25-1; a possible D gene is TRBD2 (6 bases). Germline V lookup: CDR1 MGHDK, CDR2 SYGVNS. The CDR3 runs 15 residues. The CDR3 protein is CASSESGVKVREQYF. The CDR3 DNA reads as TGTGCCAGCAGCGAATCGGGAGTAAAGGTACGCGAGCAGTACTTC.

The chain joins TRBV5-5 to TRBJ2-7; D is unclear. CDR3 length: 14 amino acids. The V gene lost 4 bases and the J gene lost 1 base, with 12 bases spanning the gap. The germline gives CDR1 SGHKS, CDR2 YYEKEE (reference sequence). The CDR3 protein is CASSIGRTSYEQYF. The CDR3 DNA reads as TGTGCCAGCAGCATCGGACGGACGTCCTACGAGCAGTACTTC.

V usage is TRBV2 and J usage is TRBJ1-2, with D perhaps matching TRBD1 (6 bases). Germline V lookup: CDR1 SNHLY, CDR2 FYNNEI. The CDR3 is 15 amino acids. The V and J ends lost 4 bases and 0 bases respectively, with 12 bases between them. DNA for the CDR3: TGTGCCAGCAGTGCGGGCAGGGGACCTAACTATGGCTACACCTTC. This translates into CASSAGRGPNYGYTF.

The genes are TRBV18 and TRBJ1-1; 11 bases map to TRBD1. Germline loops: CDR1 KGHSH, CDR2 LQKENI. Losses at the gene ends were 4 bases for V and 7 bases for J; bases not matched to a gene: 5. The CDR3 is 14 amino acids. CDR3 bases: TGTGCCAGCTCACGCGCCGGGACAGGGGGTGAAGCTTTCTTT. Protein sequence: CASSRAGTGGEAFF. Full variable domain (remainder filled in from reference TRBV18 and TRBJ1-1): NAGVMQNPRHLVRRRGQEARLRCSPMKGHSHVYWYRQLPEEGLKFMVYLQKENIIDESGMPKERFSAEFPKEGPSILRIQQVVRGDSAAYFCASSRAGTGGEAFFGQGTRLTVV.

This clonotype turned up a few times. This sequence joins TRBV4-1 and TRBJ2-7; D is ambiguous. The CDR3 extends over 13 amino acids. The germline V and J ends were trimmed by 4 bases and 0 bases, with 7 bases remaining between them. The germline V gene encodes CDR1 MGHRA and CDR2 YSYEKL. The CDR3 nucleotides read TGCGCCAGCAGCCTAGACGACTCCTACGAGCAGTACTTC. As protein: CASSLDDSYEQYF.

This clonotype has just a few counts. Written as DNA, the CDR3 is TGTGCAAGTCGCGTCAGTATAGCGAACAGCTCCTACAATGAGCAGTTCTTC. Its translation: CASRVSIANSSYNEQFF. V usage is TRBV12-2 and J usage is TRBJ2-1; TRBD2, the table's D call, was not compared with the DNA. TRBV12-2 is labeled a pseudogene. This CDR3 spans 17 amino acids.

CDR3 in DNA: TGCGCCAGCAGCTTGCCTAGCTCTCAAACCCACAATGAGCAGTTCTTC. This sequence encodes CASSLPSSQTHNEQFF. This chain uses TRBV5-1 with TRBJ2-1, with TRBD2 as a possible D gene (5 bases). V was pared by 1 base and J by 5 bases, with 16 bases between. The germline V gene has CDR1 SGHRS and CDR2 YFSETQ. The length of the CDR3 is 16 residues.

This chain links TRBV12-5 with TRBJ1-1; possibly TRBD1 for D (6 bases). Trimming cost V 5 bases and J 1 base, with 17 bases left between them. The CDR3 length is 16 residues. Germline CDR1 and CDR2: LGHNT and FRNRAP. In DNA form, the CDR3 reads TGTGCTAGTGGTACACCCCGGACAGCCTCGAACACTGAAGCTTTCTTT. It encodes CASGTPRTASNTEAFF. The full variable domain, rest sourced from reference TRBV12-5 and TRBJ1-1, is DARVTQTPRHKVTEMGQEVTMRCQPILGHNTVFWYRQTMMQGLELLAYFRNRAPLDDSGMPKDRFSAEMPDATLATLKIQPSEPRDSAVYFCASGTPRTASNTEAFFGQGTRLTVV.

The V gene is TRBV12-3 or TRBV12-4, the J gene TRBJ2-7; the D is unclear. The CDR3 consists of 15 residues. V gave up 6 bases and J gave up 0 bases, with 15 bases separating them. The CDR3 DNA reads as TGTGCCAGCAGCCCCGGTGTCAGGAGCTCCTACGAGCAGTACTTC. As protein: CASSPGVRSSYEQYF.

In its sample, this clonotype was seen a few times. This chain joins TRBV27 and TRBJ2-1; D is possibly TRBD2 (6 bases). The length of the CDR3 is 16 residues. The ends were cut back, 5 bases at V and 0 bases at J, with 14 bases in the middle. Germline loops: CDR1 MNHEY, CDR2 SMNVEV (reference sequence). This CDR3 reads CASSLGGLTSYNEQFF. As DNA, the CDR3 is TGTGCCAGCAGTCTAGGAGGACTAACCTCCTACAATGAGCAGTTCTTC.

This clonotype was seen a handful of times. The J gene is TRBJ2-7, the V gene TRBV20-1, with TRBD2 matching over 7 bases. The CDR3 length is 16 residues. After removal of 0 bases from V and 0 bases from J, the junction contained 8 bases not matched to a gene. The germline V gene has CDR1 DFQATT and CDR2 SNEGSKA (reference sequence). CDR3 region: CSARDPRRGSSYEQYF. In DNA form, the CDR3 reads TGCAGTGCTAGAGATCCTCGACGCGGGAGCTCCTACGAGCAGTACTTC.

The table lists this clonotype with a few counts. V gene TRBV20-1 combines with J gene TRBJ2-5, with TRBD2 as a possible D gene (5 bases). The germline V gene encodes CDR1 DFQATT and CDR2 SNEGSKA (reference sequence). The V end lost 6 bases, the J end lost 4 bases, and 12 bases lay between the germline ends. CDR3 length: 12 amino acids. The CDR3 reads CSAPYAGETQYF. In DNA form, the CDR3 reads TGCAGTGCCCCCTATGCGGGAGAGACCCAGTACTTC.

The chain carries TRBV12-3 or TRBV12-4 and TRBJ2-1; 9 bases match TRBD2. Germline trimming cut 6 bases from V and 5 bases from J; bases unmatched to any gene: 14. This CDR3 is 17 amino acids long. Here the CDR3 reads CASRQRWGLAANNEQFF. The CDR3 DNA reads as TGTGCCAGCAGGCAACGGTGGGGACTAGCAGCAAACAATGAGCAGTTCTTC.

This clonotype appeared a few times. The chain links TRBV6-5 to TRBJ2-3; D possibly uses TRBD1 or TRBD2 (5 bases each). CDR1 and CDR2 from the germline V gene are MNHEY and SVGAGI. V gave up 6 bases and J gave up 0 bases, with 19 bases separating them. This CDR3 contains 17 residues. CDR3: CASRPNHGATSTDTQYF. CDR3 DNA: TGTGCCAGCAGGCCCAACCACGGGGCCACTAGCACAGATACGCAGTATTTT.

This clonotype came up a few times. CDR3 protein: CSVMTPLPTAKGAYEQYF. The CDR3 coding sequence is TGCAGCGTCATGACGCCTCTCCCCACGGCCAAGGGGGCCTACGAGCAGTACTTC. The chain is built from TRBV29-1 and TRBJ2-7; TRBD1 might be the D (6 bases). From germline, CDR1 is SQVTM and CDR2 ANQGSEA. Trimming pared 6 bases from V and 2 bases from J, leaving 29 bases between. This CDR3 region has 18 residues.